This paragraph reports one TCR beta chain. Its specificity is unknown. This entry is derived from a study of cytomegalovirus exposure and HLA in healthy donors. For the study at large: An early data release held 80 million or so unique TCRs from HLA-typed donors.

Broader study findings: The availability of immune exposure information extended only to CMV serostatus.

Use of 60 Vbeta and 13 Jbeta primers characterized the PCR. Produced via immunoSEQ multiplex PCR; TCRdb's table is partial and in-frame only. The sample lists approximately 190,000 clones, 75% to 90% occurring once. The CDR3 is made up of 13 amino acids. Germline CDR1 is SGHAT and CDR2 is FQNNGV. Deletions cut 3 bases from V and 7 bases from J, with 7 bases between. This sequence joins TRBV11-2 and TRBJ1-6; weak D call: TRBD1 (5 bases). The sample taken for sequencing was PBMCs. This TCR was sampled from a man in his forties in good health and CMV-seropositive. Here the CDR3 DNA reads TGTGCCAGCAGCTTTGACAGAAATTCACCCCTCCACTTT. Its protein is CASSFDRNSPLHF. The whole variable domain, remainder taken from reference TRBV11-2 and TRBJ1-6, is EAGVAQSPRYKIIEKRQSVAFWCNPISGHATLYWYQQILGQGPKLLIQFQNNGVVDDSQLPKDRFSAERLKGVDSTLKIQPAKLEDSAVYLCASSFDRNSPLHFGNGTRLTVT.